This T cell receptor beta chain was documented in a study of blood T cell repertoires in COVID-19. Looking at the study overall: Acute-phase and convalescent COVID-19 samples originated in the United States, Italy and Spain.

Authors' data handling: Amplified reference gene primers provided the basis for estimating nucleated cell counts. Sequenced by immunoSEQ multiplex PCR; TCRdb stores in-frame clones only, minus some. V, J and clone size are taken as reported in that table, and D and trimming were inferred from the DNA itself. The table lists 250,000 to 350,000 clones, around 90% of them singletons. This CDR3 region has 15 residues. V gave up 1 base and J gave up 3 bases, with 12 bases separating them. Per germline, CDR1 LNHDA and CDR2 SQIVND (reference sequence). Sequencing was performed on peripheral blood. The clonotype originates from a woman between 45 and 65 years old who had recovered from COVID-19. V usage is TRBV19 and J usage is TRBJ1-2; D perhaps matches TRBD1 (6 bases). The CDR3 nucleotides read TGTGCCAGTAGTATAGCGGACAGCCTTTACTATGGCTACACCTTC. It specifies CASSIADSLYYGYTF.